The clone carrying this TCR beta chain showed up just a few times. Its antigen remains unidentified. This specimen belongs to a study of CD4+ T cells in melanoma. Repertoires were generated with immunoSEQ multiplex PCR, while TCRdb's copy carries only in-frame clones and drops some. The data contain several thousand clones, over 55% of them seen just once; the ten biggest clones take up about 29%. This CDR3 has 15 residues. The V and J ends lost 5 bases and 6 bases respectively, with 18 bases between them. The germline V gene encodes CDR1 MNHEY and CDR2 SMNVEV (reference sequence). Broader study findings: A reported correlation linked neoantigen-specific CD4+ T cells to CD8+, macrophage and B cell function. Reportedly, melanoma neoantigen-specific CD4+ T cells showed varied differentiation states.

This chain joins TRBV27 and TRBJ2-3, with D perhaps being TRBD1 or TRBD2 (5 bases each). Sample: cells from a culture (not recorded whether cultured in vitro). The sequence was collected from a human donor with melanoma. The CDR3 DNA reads TGTGCCAGCAGTCCCTCCCCCGGGACGCGGGATACGCAGTATTTT. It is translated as CASSPSPGTRDTQYF.